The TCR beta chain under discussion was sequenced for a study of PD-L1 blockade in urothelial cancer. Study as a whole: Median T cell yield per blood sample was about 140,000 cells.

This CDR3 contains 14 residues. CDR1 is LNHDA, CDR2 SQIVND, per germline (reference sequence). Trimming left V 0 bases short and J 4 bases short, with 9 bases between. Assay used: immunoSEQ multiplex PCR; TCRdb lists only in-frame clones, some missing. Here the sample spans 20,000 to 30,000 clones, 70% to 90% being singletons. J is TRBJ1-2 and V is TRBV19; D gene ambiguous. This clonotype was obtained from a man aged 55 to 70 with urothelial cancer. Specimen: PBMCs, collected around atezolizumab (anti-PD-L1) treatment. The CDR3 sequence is CASSIDRYFYGYTF. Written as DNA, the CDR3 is TGTGCCAGTAGTATAGACAGGTATTTCTATGGCTACACCTTC.